Listed below are T cell receptor beta chains from one sample, sequenced in a study of blood T cells in healthy people across ages. Via MiXCR, TCRdb re-called the 5' RACE reads, giving one row per CDR3 protein. The sample includes some 800,000 distinct CDR3 sequences, under 55% of them seen just once. Sequenced material: blood. All receptors come from a man between 60 and 70 years old in good health. Each CDR3 is given with its conserved first and last residue. The D gene is left open where the match is weak. Size is stated for part of the rows, as once, few or many counts, or as a class when the clone is expanded.

TRBV20-1	TRBD2	TRBJ2-1	12	few	CTAGGGGNEQFF	TGCACCGCGGGCGGGGGAGGCAATGAGCAGTTCTTC
TRBV6-2/TRBV6-3	TRBD2	TRBJ2-1	15	.	CASSNGLAAYNEQFF	TGTGCCAGCAGTAACGGACTAGCGGCTTACAATGAGCAGTTCTTC
TRBV6-1	TRBD2	TRBJ2-1	15	many	CASSDLASGGNEQFF	TGTGCCAGCAGTGACTTAGCTAGCGGGGGAAATGAGCAGTTCTTC
TRBV10-3	TRBD1	TRBJ2-5	13	.	CAISSDRGETQYF	TGTGCCATCAGTTCGGACAGGGGAGAGACCCAGTACTTC
TRBV5-1	.	TRBJ2-1	15	.	CASRFESGPYNEQFF	TGCGCCAGCAGGTTCGAGAGCGGACCTTACAATGAGCAGTTCTTC
TRBV10-3	.	TRBJ1-5	13	.	CAIRSRENQPQHF	TGTGCCATCAGAAGCAGGGAAAATCAGCCCCAGCATTTT
TRBV6-6	TRBD1	TRBJ1-2	13	.	CASSPGQLRGYTF	TGTGCCAGCAGCCCGGGACAGCTCCGGGGCTACACCTTC
TRBV6-5	.	TRBJ2-7	13	.	CASSYDGIGEQYF	TGTGCCAGCAGTTATGACGGGATTGGCGAGCAGTACTTC
TRBV10-3	TRBD1	TRBJ1-1	15	.	CAINNQGGVNTEAFF	TGTGCCATCAATAACCAAGGGGGCGTCAACACTGAAGCTTTCTTT
TRBV20-1	.	TRBJ2-1	16	few	CSARDRGSGSYNEQFF	TGCAGTGCTAGAGATCGAGGCTCGGGGTCCTACAATGAGCAGTTCTTC
TRBV5-4	TRBD2	TRBJ2-7	14	.	CASSSSGSAYEQYF	TGTGCCAGCAGCTCCAGCGGGAGTGCTTACGAGCAGTACTTC
TRBV3-1	TRBD2	TRBJ2-1	15	.	CASSPRGGQGNEQFF	TGTGCCAGCAGCCCGCGGGGGGGCCAAGGGAATGAGCAGTTCTTC
TRBV20-1	TRBD1	TRBJ1-1	16	once	CSAPGQGAWQNTEAFF	TGCAGTGCGCCAGGACAGGGGGCATGGCAAAACACTGAAGCTTTCTTT
TRBV7-3	TRBD2	TRBJ2-3	15	.	CASSFLGGGTDTQYF	TGTGCCAGCAGCTTTCTCGGGGGGGGCACAGATACGCAGTATTTT
TRBV18	.	TRBJ2-7	13	.	CASSELEAAEQYF	TGTGCCAGCTCAGAACTGGAGGCAGCCGAGCAGTACTTC
TRBV29-1	.	TRBJ1-1	13	.	CSVEDHKAPEAFF	TGCAGCGTTGAAGATCATAAGGCCCCTGAAGCTTTCTTT
TRBV4-3	.	TRBJ2-2	15	.	CASSQVGAGTGELFF	TGCGCCAGCAGCCAAGTGGGGGCGGGTACCGGGGAGCTGTTTTTT
TRBV25-1	TRBD1	TRBJ1-6	14	many	CASSPTGTNSPLHF	TGTGCCAGCAGTCCGACAGGGACAAATTCACCCCTCCACTTT
TRBV30	.	TRBJ2-7	13	.	CVWTWAPSGEQYF	TGTGTCTGGACCTGGGCCCCCAGTGGCGAGCAGTACTTC
TRBV20-1	TRBD1	TRBJ2-7	13	.	CSARAGTAYEQYF	TGCAGTGCTAGAGCCGGGACAGCCTACGAGCAGTACTTC
TRBV7-9	.	TRBJ2-6	16	few	CASSLPGETGANVLTF	TGTGCCAGCAGCCTACCCGGGGAGACTGGGGCCAACGTCCTGACTTTC
TRBV20-1	.	TRBJ2-2	16	once	CSARDKDGVITGELFF	TGCAGTGCTAGAGACAAGGATGGAGTTATCACCGGGGAGCTGTTTTTT
TRBV9	TRBD1	TRBJ2-7	13	many	CASSEQGEGEQYF	TGTGCCAGCAGCGAGCAGGGGGAAGGGGAGCAGTACTTC
TRBV7-8	TRBD1	TRBJ2-3	15	.	CASSSYRGSTDTQYF	TGTGCCAGCAGCTCCTACAGGGGTAGCACAGATACGCAGTATTTT
TRBV7-9	.	TRBJ2-1	15	few	CASTVRASSYNEQFF	TGTGCCAGCACCGTCAGGGCTAGCTCCTACAATGAGCAGTTCTTC
TRBV20-1	.	TRBJ2-3	11	few	CSAREEGTQYF	TGCAGTGCTAGGGAAGAAGGTACGCAGTATTTT
TRBV18	.	TRBJ2-6	16	few	CASSPPAGAGANVLTF	TGTGCCAGCTCACCACCGGCGGGTGCTGGGGCCAACGTCCTGACTTTC
TRBV10-3	TRBD1	TRBJ1-5	13	.	CAIRGDSNQPQHF	TGTGCCATCAGGGGGGACAGTAATCAGCCCCAGCATTTT
TRBV20-1	TRBD1	TRBJ1-6	14	.	CSASTGEPNSPLHF	TGCAGTGCCTCAACAGGGGAACCGAATTCACCCCTCCACTTT
TRBV20-1	TRBD2	TRBJ2-5	15	.	CSGKVGGGQGETQYF	TGCAGTGGGAAAGTCGGGGGGGGCCAAGGAGAGACCCAGTACTTC
TRBV19	TRBD1	TRBJ1-5	16	few	CASRTGTGGNSQPQHF	TGTGCCAGTAGGACCGGGACAGGGGGGAACTCGCAGCCCCAGCATTTT
TRBV28	.	TRBJ2-3	11	.	CASSRTNTQYF	TGTGCCAGCAGTCGTACAAATACGCAGTATTTT
TRBV7-8	.	TRBJ2-2	15	.	CASRSQGWLAGELFF	TGTGCCAGCAGGTCACAGGGTTGGTTAGCCGGGGAGCTGTTTTTT
TRBV30	.	TRBJ2-5	12	.	CAWGSLPETQYF	TGTGCCTGGGGGTCCTTGCCGGAGACCCAGTACTTC
TRBV28	.	TRBJ2-1	12	.	CVSSPSYNEQFF	TGTGTCAGCAGTCCATCCTACAATGAGCAGTTCTTC
TRBV10-2	.	TRBJ2-7	14	few	CASAGEDTPYEQYF	TGCGCCAGTGCCGGGGAGGACACGCCTTACGAGCAGTACTTC
TRBV21-1	.	TRBJ2-3	15	.	CASTLGGGKEDTQYF	TGTGCCAGCACCCTGGGGGGGGGCAAGGAAGATACGCAGTATTTT
TRBV5-1	.	TRBJ2-3	15	.	CASSKGGQLTDTQYF	TGCGCCAGCAGCAAAGGAGGACAGCTCACAGATACGCAGTATTTT
TRBV7-2	.	TRBJ2-5	12	.	CASKDSSATQYF	TGTGCCAGCAAGGACTCCTCCGCGACCCAGTACTTC
TRBV30	.	TRBJ2-3	13	few	CAWSTRFTDTQYF	TGTGCCTGGAGTACTAGGTTCACAGATACGCAGTATTTT
TRBV2	.	TRBJ2-3	14	many	CASRFGQSTDTQYF	TGTGCCAGCAGGTTCGGTCAATCCACAGATACGCAGTATTTT
TRBV27	TRBD1	TRBJ2-1	15	once	CASRSFGTEGNERFF	TGTGCCAGCAGATCCTTCGGGACAGAGGGCAATGAGCGGTTCTTC
TRBV5-1	TRBD2	TRBJ2-7	15	once	CASSLDTGGCYEQYF	TGCGCCAGCAGCTTGGATACGGGAGGCTGCTACGAGCAGTACTTC
TRBV9	TRBD2	TRBJ2-1	15	.	CASSVAPGLGNEQFF	TGTGCCAGCAGCGTAGCGCCCGGACTAGGGAATGAGCAGTTCTTC